The 20 T cell receptor beta chains below were found in one sample sequenced in a study of cytomegalovirus exposure and HLA in healthy donors. PCR involved 60 Vbeta and 13 Jbeta primers. The assay was immunoSEQ multiplex PCR, and TCRdb's table has in-frame clones only and misses some. The sample contains about 140,000 clones, around a tenth of which appear only once. Sequencing was performed on PBMCs. Source of these receptors: a man in his fifties or sixties in good health and CMV-seronegative.

The chain employs TRBV6-1 and TRBJ2-7; 7 positions agree with TRBD1. V gave up 1 base and J gave up 6 bases; unmatched junction bases: 9. Germline V gene data show CDR1 as MNHNS and CDR2 as SASEGT. This CDR3 contains 15 residues. The CDR3 nucleotides are TGTGCCAGCAGTGAAGGGGTTTATGAGGGGGCCGAGCAGTACTTC. This gives the protein CASSEGVYEGAEQYF.

This clone was recorded a few times. CDR3: CASSLWDRDTEAFF. In DNA form, the CDR3 reads TGTGCCAGCAGCTTGTGGGACAGGGACACTGAAGCTTTCTTT. V usage is TRBV5-6 and J usage is TRBJ1-1; 9 bases match TRBD1. The CDR3 loop spans 14 amino acids. V lost 1 base and J lost 3; bases outside the gene matches: 1. The germline V gene encodes CDR1 SGHDT and CDR2 YYEEEE. The full variable domain, its missing parts supplied by reference TRBV5-6 and TRBJ1-1, is DAGVTQSPTHLIKTRGQQVTLRCSPKSGHDTVSWYQQALGQGPQFIFQYYEEEERQRGNFPDRFSGHQFPNYSSELNVNALLLGDSALYLCASSLWDRDTEAFFGQGTRLTVV.

This clone was recorded a few times. The rearrangement links TRBV5-1 to TRBJ1-4, with D possibly being TRBD1 (6 bases). The length of the CDR3 is 16 residues. Germline values: CDR1 SGHRS, CDR2 YFSETQ. The ends were cut back, 4 bases at V and 3 bases at J, with 16 bases in the middle. The CDR3 DNA sequence: TGCGCCAGCAGCCCCTTAGGGGGGGGTGCTAATGAAAAACTGTTTTTT. This gives the protein CASSPLGGGANEKLFF.

This clone has more than one count but fewer than ten. The V gene is TRBV9, the J gene TRBJ2-3; the match to TRBD1 covers 9 bases. The V segment lost 3 bases and the J segment 4 bases; nucleotides outside the gene matches: 6. The V gene's germline CDR1 is SGDLS and CDR2 YYNGEE. This CDR3 region has 15 residues. The CDR3 sequence is CASSAPDRGSDTQYF. The CDR3 region has the DNA TGTGCCAGCAGCGCACCCGACAGGGGGTCAGATACGCAGTATTTT.

This clone occurred a few times. The rearrangement links TRBV6-4 to TRBJ2-1; maybe TRBD1 (6 bases). V shed 4 bases and J shed 12 bases, with 19 bases lying between them. The germline V gene has CDR1 MRHNA and CDR2 SNTAGT. The CDR3 consists of 14 residues. The CDR3 coding sequence is TGTGCCAGCAGTGGCCCGGGACACGTAGGAGGGCAGTTCTTC. Protein: CASSGPGHVGGQFF.

This clone was found a few times. The V call is TRBV5-6, the J call TRBJ2-4; the match to TRBD1 covers 8 bases. The CDR3 contains 13 residues. The V and J ends lost 4 bases and 9 bases, in that order; junction bases with no gene match: 6. Germline-derived CDR1 and CDR2 are SGHDT and YYEEEE. CDR3 sequence reads: CASSRGQGTIQYF. DNA for the CDR3: TGTGCCAGCAGCCGCGGACAGGGTACCATTCAGTACTTC.

This clone was observed a handful of times. The CDR3 bases are TGTGCCAGCAGGGAAGACAATCCCAAAAACATTCAGTACTTC. Protein: CASREDNPKNIQYF. This sequence joins TRBV25-1 and TRBJ2-4; D remains unclear. CDR3 length equals 14 residues. V gave up 6 bases and J gave up 2 bases, with 11 bases separating them. Germline V gene sequence: CDR1 MGHDK, CDR2 SYGVNS.

This clone was seen a handful of times. This chain links TRBV28 with TRBJ2-7; TRBD1 might be the D (6 bases). With 1 base removed from V and 1 base from J, the gap between germline ends came to 11 bases. The CDR3 sequence is 15 residues long. CDR1 is MDHEN, CDR2 SYDVKM, per germline. The CDR3, as DNA: TGTGCCAGCAGTTTATACAGGGTACCATCCTACGAGCAGTACTTC. Translating it yields CASSLYRVPSYEQYF.

The chain links TRBV30 to TRBJ2-3, with unresolved D. V was clipped by 8 bases and J by 5 bases, with 17 bases between them. The CDR3 contains 13 residues. The germline V gene has CDR1 GTSNPN and CDR2 SVGIG (reference sequence). The CDR3 here is CAGERRSRDTQYF. Written as DNA, the CDR3 is TGTGCCGGAGAACGGCGCAGTAGAGATACGCAGTATTTT.

The rearrangement joins TRBV6-1 to TRBJ1-2, with a possible D match to TRBD1 (5 bases). Trimming removed 3 bases from V and 4 bases from J, with 15 bases in between. Germline CDR1 reads MNHNS; CDR2 reads SASEGT. There are 15 residues in the CDR3. The CDR3 sequence is CASSERTLQAYGYTF. As DNA, the CDR3 is TGTGCCAGCAGTGAGAGGACACTCCAGGCCTATGGCTACACCTTC.

This clone has a handful of counts. The J gene is TRBJ2-3, the V gene TRBV7-2; TRBD2 is a possible D gene (6 bases). The CDR3 loop spans 15 amino acids. The V and J ends lost 3 bases and 1 base respectively, with 11 bases between them. Germline lookup yields CDR1 SGHTA and CDR2 FQGNSA. The CDR3 DNA reads as TGTGCCAGCAGCTTGGGGGGTGGCCGCACAGATACGCAGTATTTT. Its protein product is CASSLGGGRTDTQYF.

A word on this clone: Different DNA sequences within this sample yield the same CDR3. The V and J genes are TRBV30 and TRBJ2-5, with D perhaps TRBD2 (6 bases). Germline CDR1 reads GTSNPN; CDR2 reads SVGIG (reference sequence). The germline V and J ends were trimmed by 2 bases and 0 bases, with 10 bases remaining between them. CDR3 length equals 14 residues. CDR3: CAWSRRVNQETQYF. The CDR3 DNA reads TGTGCCTGGAGTAGGAGGGTAAACCAAGAGACCCAGTACTTC.

This clone appeared a few times. This CDR3 reads CASSSGLYEQYF. CDR3 coding DNA: TGCGCCAGCAGCTCCGGACTCTACGAGCAGTACTTC. The genes are TRBV5-1 and TRBJ2-7; D might be TRBD2 (5 bases). V was shortened by 3 bases and J by 3 bases, with 7 bases between the two germline ends. There are 12 residues in the CDR3. Germline CDR1 is SGHRS and CDR2 is YFSETQ.

This chain's CDR3 is CASSQGLPSYEQYF. The CDR3 DNA reads as TGCGCCAGCAGCCAAGGACTACCTTCGTACGAGCAGTACTTC. The chain combines TRBV4-1 with TRBJ2-7, with D maybe TRBD2 (5 bases). Deletions cut 1 base from V and 4 bases from J, with 11 bases between. The CDR3 totals 14 residues. Germline CDR1 and CDR2: MGHRA and YSYEKL.

The gene calls are TRBV5-6 and TRBJ2-7, with TRBD1 matching 9 bases. The junction had 7 bases not matched to a gene; V was cut back by 3 bases and J by 3 bases. The length of the CDR3 is 15 residues. The germline CDR1 and CDR2 sequences are SGHDT and YYEEEE. CDR3 loop: CASSSPTGGNYEQYF. The CDR3 nucleotides are TGTGCCAGCAGCTCACCGACAGGGGGGAACTACGAGCAGTACTTC.

In regard to this clone: One junction end disagrees with the germline gene, perhaps due to a read error. The rearrangement joins TRBV7-7 to TRBJ2-3, with 10 bases that match TRBD2. The germline V gene has CDR1 SSHAT and CDR2 FNYEAQ (reference sequence). The CDR3 is 16 residues long. Written as DNA, the CDR3 is TGTGCTAGCAGCCGAAGCGGGGGGGCCATCCCAGATACGCAGTATTTT. Protein sequence: CASSRSGGAIPDTQYF.

This clone has just a few counts. The gene calls are TRBV6-4 and TRBJ2-3; 7 nucleotides align to TRBD2. Germline V CDR1 and CDR2: MRHNA, SNTAGT. V shed 4 bases and J 1 base; nucleotides not matched to a gene: 5. This CDR3 has 15 amino acids. CDR3 nucleotides: TGTGCCAGCAGTGTGGGTACTAGCGGCACAGATACGCAGTATTTT. This encodes CASSVGTSGTDTQYF.

This rearrangement joins TRBV28 to TRBJ2-7; TRBD2 matches at 12 bases. CDR1 is MDHEN and CDR2 is SYDVKM in the germline V gene. Losses at the gene ends were 6 bases for V and 7 bases for J; bases not matched to a gene: 4. This CDR3 spans 13 amino acids. The CDR3: CASRFGLAGEQYF. For the CDR3, the DNA is TGTGCCAGCAGATTTGGACTAGCGGGGGAGCAGTACTTC.

In this sample, this clone turned up a few times. The V gene is TRBV1, the J gene TRBJ2-2; TRBD2, the table's D call, lacks a check against the DNA. TRBV1 counts as a pseudogene. This CDR3 region has 12 residues. In nucleotides, the CDR3 is TGCGTGGAGGGCGCGAACACCGGGGAGCTGTTTTTT. It encodes CVEGANTGELFF.

The V and J genes are TRBV10-3 and TRBJ1-6, with D perhaps matching TRBD1 (5 bases). The CDR3 is 13 amino acids. CDR1 is ENHRY, CDR2 SYGVKD, per germline. The V gene lost 5 bases and the J gene lost 6 bases, with 8 bases spanning the gap. In DNA form, the CDR3 reads TGTGCCATCAGTATCCAGGGTAATTCACCCCTCCACTTT. This codes for CAISIQGNSPLHF.